The rows below give T cell receptor beta chains drawn from one sample of a study of shared clonotypes between healthy human individuals. TCRdb keeps only in-frame clones here, not all; method: immunoSEQ multiplex PCR. The sample records millions of clones, roughly 94% being singletons. Specimen: naive CD4+ T cells sorted from blood. These receptors came from a man younger than 35 in good health. Each CDR3 is given with its conserved first and last residue. The D gene is left open where the match is weak.

v_call: TRBV2
j_call: TRBJ2-5
d_call: TRBD2
cdr3_nt: TGTGCCAGCAGTAGCGGGGTCCAAGAGACCCAGTACTTC
cdr3_aa: CASSSGVQETQYF

v_call: TRBV19
j_call: TRBJ1-1
d_call: -
cdr3_nt: TGTGCCAGTAGTGATAGACAGTCCGAGGGGACTGAAGCTTTCTTT
cdr3_aa: CASSDRQSEGTEAFF

v_call: TRBV10-3
j_call: TRBJ1-1
d_call: -
cdr3_nt: TGTGCCATCGCCCCCGACAGGAACACTGAAGCTTTCTTT
cdr3_aa: CAIAPDRNTEAFF

v_call: TRBV5-4
j_call: TRBJ1-2
d_call: -
cdr3_nt: TGTGCCAGCAGCTTGGGGGTCAGCCTCGGCTATGGCTACACCTTC
cdr3_aa: CASSLGVSLGYGYTF

v_call: TRBV5-1
j_call: TRBJ2-1
d_call: -
cdr3_nt: TGCGCCAGCAGCTTAGTGGACAACAGAAATGAGCAGTTCTTC
cdr3_aa: CASSLVDNRNEQFF

v_call: TRBV10-1
j_call: TRBJ2-7
d_call: TRBD1
cdr3_nt: TGCGCCAGCAGTGATAGACAGGGTTCCTACGAGCAGTACTTC
cdr3_aa: CASSDRQGSYEQYF

v_call: TRBV5-1
j_call: TRBJ1-2
d_call: TRBD1
cdr3_nt: TGCGCCAGCAGCGCGGACAGGGGAGGACGGGGCTACACCTTC
cdr3_aa: CASSADRGGRGYTF

v_call: TRBV7-3
j_call: TRBJ1-3
d_call: -
cdr3_nt: TGTGCCACCAGTCGCGGGGAAGGCAACACCATATATTTT
cdr3_aa: CATSRGEGNTIYF

v_call: TRBV6-5
j_call: TRBJ2-5
d_call: -
cdr3_nt: TGTGCCAGCAGTCGGGGAGGTGAGACCCAGTACTTC
cdr3_aa: CASSRGGETQYF

v_call: TRBV7-6
j_call: TRBJ2-1
d_call: TRBD2
cdr3_nt: TGTGCCAGCAGCTTAGATAGCGGGCGGTCGTACAATGAGCAGTTCTTC
cdr3_aa: CASSLDSGRSYNEQFF

v_call: TRBV5-6
j_call: TRBJ2-3
d_call: TRBD1
cdr3_nt: TGTGCCAGCAGCTTGGGGACAGGAGATACGCAGTATTTT
cdr3_aa: CASSLGTGDTQYF

v_call: TRBV14
j_call: TRBJ2-7
d_call: TRBD1
cdr3_nt: TGTGCCAGCAGCCCGACAGGGGTCCCCTACGAGCAGTACTTC
cdr3_aa: CASSPTGVPYEQYF

v_call: TRBV2
j_call: TRBJ1-3
d_call: TRBD1
cdr3_nt: TGTGCCAGCAGTGATAGGACAGGTGGAAACACCATATATTTT
cdr3_aa: CASSDRTGGNTIYF